This TCR beta chain was identified during a study of vaccination and CD4 T cells after COVID-19. Overall study: Each of the control cultures got a CEFX pool, an HIV-1 Nef pool, or no peptide.

The Oncomine TCR Beta short-read assay was applied to DNA of cultured CD4+ T cells. Using the QIAamp micro DNA kit, genomic DNA was extracted from the CD4+ T cells that had been cultured. Each CDR3 protein is one row after TCRdb ran MiXCR on the PCR reads. The sample carries around 20,000 distinct CDR3 sequences, roughly two fifths recorded once. The treatment here: approximately nine-day PBMC culture with coronavirus spike peptide pools or control peptides (ViraFEST assay). About this clonotype itself: What it recognizes is unknown.

This CDR3 region has 14 residues. The germline gives CDR1 LNHDA, CDR2 SQIVND (reference sequence). Trimming removed 0 bases from V and 4 bases from J, with 9 bases in between. The gene calls are TRBV19 and TRBJ1-2; perhaps TRBD1 as D (5 bases). Specimen: CD4+ T cells from blood, cultured in vitro, collected before SARS-CoV-2 vaccination. This clonotype was sampled from a human donor who had recovered from COVID-19. This chain's CDR3 is CASSIEGRSYGYTF. The CDR3 nucleotides are TGTGCCAGTAGTATAGAGGGACGGAGCTATGGCTACACCTTC.